Presented here are 3 T cell receptor beta chains from one specimen sequenced in a study of cytomegalovirus exposure and HLA in healthy donors. Use of 60 Vbeta and 13 Jbeta primers characterized the PCR. TCRdb's table, derived via immunoSEQ multiplex PCR, lists solely in-frame clones and lacks some. In the table there are more than 200,000 clones, about 74% of which are singletons. Sequencing used PBMCs. The receptors were gathered from a middle-aged man in good health and CMV-seronegative.

Worth noting for this clone: One junction end disagrees with the germline gene, perhaps due to a read error. This chain links TRBV6-1 with TRBJ2-1, with D possibly TRBD1 on 5 matching bases. The germline V gene has CDR1 MNHNS and CDR2 SASEGT. CDR3 length equals 18 residues. The CDR3 bases are TGTGCCAGCAGTAAAGCTAGGGGTAATAGGGCTGAGTCAAATGAGCAGTTCTTC. This gives the protein CASSKARGNRAESNEQFF.

This clone was recorded once. This CDR3 reads CASSGQPQETQYF. CDR3 DNA sequence: TGTGCCAGTAGTGGGCAGCCCCAAGAGACCCAGTACTTC. The rearrangement joins TRBV19 to TRBJ2-5; no definite D call. Germline-derived CDR1 and CDR2 are LNHDA and SQIVND (reference sequence). Deletions cut 5 bases from V and 1 base from J, with 8 bases between. The CDR3 is made up of 13 amino acids.

V usage is TRBV5-1 and J usage is TRBJ1-1; D is undetermined. There are 14 residues in the CDR3. V was pared by 3 bases and J by 1 base, with 10 bases between. Germline V gene sequence: CDR1 SGHRS, CDR2 YFSETQ. The CDR3 DNA follows: TGCGCCAGCAGCTCGACCAGAGGGAACACTGAAGCTTTCTTT. This codes for CASSSTRGNTEAFF.